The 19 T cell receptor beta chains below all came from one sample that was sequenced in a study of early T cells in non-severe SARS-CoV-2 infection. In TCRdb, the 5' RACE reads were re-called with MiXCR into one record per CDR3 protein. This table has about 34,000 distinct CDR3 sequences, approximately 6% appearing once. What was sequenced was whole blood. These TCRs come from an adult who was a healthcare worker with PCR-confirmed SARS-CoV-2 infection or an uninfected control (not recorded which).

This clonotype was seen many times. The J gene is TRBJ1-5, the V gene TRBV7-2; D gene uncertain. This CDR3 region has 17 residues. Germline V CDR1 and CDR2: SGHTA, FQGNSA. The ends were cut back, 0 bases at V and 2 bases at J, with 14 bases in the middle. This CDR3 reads CASSLAVSGIGNQPQHF. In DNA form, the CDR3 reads TGTGCCAGCAGCTTAGCGGTCTCGGGGATCGGCAATCAGCCCCAGCATTTT.

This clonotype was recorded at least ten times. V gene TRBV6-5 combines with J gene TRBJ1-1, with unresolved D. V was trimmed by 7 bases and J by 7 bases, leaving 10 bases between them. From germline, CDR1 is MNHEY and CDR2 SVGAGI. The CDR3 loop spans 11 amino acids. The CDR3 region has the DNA TGTGCCAGCACGTGGGGTGGTGAAGCTTTCTTT. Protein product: CASTWGGEAFF.

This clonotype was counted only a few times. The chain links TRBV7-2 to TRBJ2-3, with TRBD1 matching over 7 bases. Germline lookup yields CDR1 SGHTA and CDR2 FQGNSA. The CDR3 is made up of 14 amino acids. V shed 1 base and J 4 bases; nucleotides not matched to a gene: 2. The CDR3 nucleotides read TGTGCCAGCAGCTTAGGAGACAGGGCAGATACGCAGTATTTT. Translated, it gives CASSLGDRADTQYF.

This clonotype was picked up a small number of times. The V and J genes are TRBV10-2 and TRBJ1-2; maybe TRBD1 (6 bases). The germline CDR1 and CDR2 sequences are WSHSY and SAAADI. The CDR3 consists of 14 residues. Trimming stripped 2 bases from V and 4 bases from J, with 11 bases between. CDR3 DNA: TGCGCCAGCAGTGAGGTCAGGGGAAGCTATGGCTACACCTTC. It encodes CASSEVRGSYGYTF.

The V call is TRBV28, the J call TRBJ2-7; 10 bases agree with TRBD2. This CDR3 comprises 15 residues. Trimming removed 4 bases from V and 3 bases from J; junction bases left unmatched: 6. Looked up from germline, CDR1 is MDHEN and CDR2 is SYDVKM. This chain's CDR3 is CASSWERGGRYEQYF. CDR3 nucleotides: TGTGCCAGCAGTTGGGAGCGGGGGGGCCGCTACGAGCAGTACTTC.

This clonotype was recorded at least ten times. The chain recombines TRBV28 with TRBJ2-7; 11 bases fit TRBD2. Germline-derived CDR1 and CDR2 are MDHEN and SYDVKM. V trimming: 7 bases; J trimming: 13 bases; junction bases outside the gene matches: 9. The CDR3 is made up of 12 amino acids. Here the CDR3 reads CASIKTSGEIYF. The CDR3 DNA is TGTGCCAGCATTAAGACTAGCGGGGAGATTTACTTC.

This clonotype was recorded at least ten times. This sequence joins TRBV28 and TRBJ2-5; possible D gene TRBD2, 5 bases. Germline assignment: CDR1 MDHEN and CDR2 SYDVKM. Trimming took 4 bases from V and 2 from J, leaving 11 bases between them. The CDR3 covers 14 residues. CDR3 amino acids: CASSSLVGQETQYF. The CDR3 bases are TGTGCCAGCAGTTCACTAGTGGGACAAGAGACCCAGTACTTC.

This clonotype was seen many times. CDR3 coding DNA: TGTGCCAGCAGCGCCGGTGACCCTAGCAATCAGCCCCAGCATTTT. Protein product: CASSAGDPSNQPQHF. This sequence joins TRBV7-2 and TRBJ1-5; D is unresolved. The CDR3 contains 15 residues. Trimming shortened V by 5 bases and J by 0 bases, and 11 bases separated the two germline ends. CDR1 SGHTA and CDR2 FQGNSA come from the germline V gene. The full variable domain, in which reference TRBV7-2 and TRBJ1-5 provide the parts outside the CDR3, is GAGVSQSPSNKVTEKGKDVELRCDPISGHTALYWYRQSLGQGLEFLIYFQGNSAPDKSGLPSDRFSAERTGGSVSTLTIQRTQQEDSAVYLCASSAGDPSNQPQHFGDGTRLSIL.

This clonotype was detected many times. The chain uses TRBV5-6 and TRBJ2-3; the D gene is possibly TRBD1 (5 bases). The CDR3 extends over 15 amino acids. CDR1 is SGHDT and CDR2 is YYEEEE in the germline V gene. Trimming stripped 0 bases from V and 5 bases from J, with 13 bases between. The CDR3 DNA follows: TGTGCCAGCAGCTTGGCAAACAGGACGCAAGATACGCAGTATTTT. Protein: CASSLANRTQDTQYF.

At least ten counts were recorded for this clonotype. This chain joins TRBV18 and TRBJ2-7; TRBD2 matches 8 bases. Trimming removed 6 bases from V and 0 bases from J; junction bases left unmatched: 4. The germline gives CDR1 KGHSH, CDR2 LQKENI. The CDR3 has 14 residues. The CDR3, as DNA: TGTGCCAGCTCCCCGAGCGGGGGCTCCTACGAGCAGTACTTC. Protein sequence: CASSPSGGSYEQYF.

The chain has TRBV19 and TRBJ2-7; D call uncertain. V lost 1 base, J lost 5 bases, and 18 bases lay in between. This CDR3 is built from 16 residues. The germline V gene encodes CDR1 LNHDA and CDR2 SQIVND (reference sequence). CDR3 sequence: CASSIGGPGSLDEQYF. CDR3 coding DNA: TGTGCCAGTAGTATAGGTGGTCCGGGCTCTCTGGACGAGCAGTACTTC.

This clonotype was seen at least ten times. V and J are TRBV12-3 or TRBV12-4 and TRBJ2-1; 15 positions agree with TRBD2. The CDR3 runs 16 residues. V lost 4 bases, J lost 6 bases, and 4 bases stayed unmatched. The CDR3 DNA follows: TGTGCCAGCAGTTCGGGACTAGCGGGGGGAAGCAATGAGCAGTTCTTC. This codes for CASSSGLAGGSNEQFF.

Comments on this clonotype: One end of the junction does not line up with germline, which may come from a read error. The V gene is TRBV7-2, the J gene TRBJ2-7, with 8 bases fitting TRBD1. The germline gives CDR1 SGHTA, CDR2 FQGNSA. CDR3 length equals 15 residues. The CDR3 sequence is CASSPKDRGVREQHF. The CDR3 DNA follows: TGTGCCAGCAGCCCGAAAGACAGGGGCGTGCGCGAGCAGCACTTC.

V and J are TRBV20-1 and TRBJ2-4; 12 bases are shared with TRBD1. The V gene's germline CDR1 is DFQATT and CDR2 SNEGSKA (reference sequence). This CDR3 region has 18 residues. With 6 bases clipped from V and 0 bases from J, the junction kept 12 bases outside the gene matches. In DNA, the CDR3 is TGCAGTGCCGAGAGGGGACAGGGGGCGCGGGTAGCCAAAAACATTCAGTACTTC. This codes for CSAERGQGARVAKNIQYF.

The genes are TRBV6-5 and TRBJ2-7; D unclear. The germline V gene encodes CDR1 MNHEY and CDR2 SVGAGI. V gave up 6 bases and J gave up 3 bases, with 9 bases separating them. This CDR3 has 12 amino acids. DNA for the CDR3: TGTGCCAGCAGATCGGCCGTCTACGAGCAGTACTTC. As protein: CASRSAVYEQYF.

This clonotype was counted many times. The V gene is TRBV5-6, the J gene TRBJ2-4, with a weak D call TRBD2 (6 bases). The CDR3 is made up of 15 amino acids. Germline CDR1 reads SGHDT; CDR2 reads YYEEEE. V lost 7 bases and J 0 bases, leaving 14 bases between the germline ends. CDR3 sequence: CASALGGIAKNIQYF. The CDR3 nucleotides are TGTGCCAGCGCCCTGGGCGGGATAGCCAAAAACATTCAGTACTTC. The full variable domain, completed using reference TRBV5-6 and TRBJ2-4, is DAGVTQSPTHLIKTRGQQVTLRCSPKSGHDTVSWYQQALGQGPQFIFQYYEEEERQRGNFPDRFSGHQFPNYSSELNVNALLLGDSALYLCASALGGIAKNIQYFGAGTRLSVL.

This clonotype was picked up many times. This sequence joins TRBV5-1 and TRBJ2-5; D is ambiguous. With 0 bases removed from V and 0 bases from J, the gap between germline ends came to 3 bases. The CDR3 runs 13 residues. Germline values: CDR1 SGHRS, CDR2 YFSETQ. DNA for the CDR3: TGCGCCAGCAGCTTGGCCCACCAAGAGACCCAGTACTTC. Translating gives CASSLAHQETQYF.

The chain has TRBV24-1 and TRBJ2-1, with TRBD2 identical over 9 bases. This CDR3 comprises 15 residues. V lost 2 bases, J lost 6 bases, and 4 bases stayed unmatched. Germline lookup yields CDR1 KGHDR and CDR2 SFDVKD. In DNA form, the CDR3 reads TGTGCCACCAGTGATTACGCGGGGGGGCTCAATGAGCAGTTCTTC. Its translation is CATSDYAGGLNEQFF.

CDR3 protein: CASSPSGLAGDTQYF. For the CDR3, the DNA is TGTGCCAGCAGCCCATCGGGACTAGCGGGGGATACGCAGTATTTT. The V gene is TRBV7-8, the J gene TRBJ2-3; TRBD2 agrees at 13 bases. The CDR3 sequence is 15 residues long. Losses at the gene ends were 5 bases for V and 6 bases for J; bases not matched to a gene: 5. CDR1 is SGHVS and CDR2 is FQNEAQ in the germline V gene.